This TCR beta chain appears in the sequencing data of a study of cytomegalovirus exposure and HLA in healthy donors. Trimming pared 6 bases from V and 8 bases from J, leaving 13 bases between. This CDR3 spans 13 amino acids. Germline CDR1 reads MNHEY; CDR2 reads SVGAGI. PCR involved 60 Vbeta and 13 Jbeta primers. TCRdb keeps only in-frame clones here, not all; method: immunoSEQ multiplex PCR. The repertoire holds approximately 100,000 clones, with about two thirds as singletons. In this sample, this clone turned up many times. Sequenced input: PBMCs. The TCR comes from a female donor in good health and CMV-seronegative. The chain uses TRBV6-5 and TRBJ1-4; D unclear. The CDR3 bases are TGTGCCAGCAGGATGTCGGGAATGGAAAAACTGTTTTTT. Protein: CASRMSGMEKLFF.